The TCR beta chain described here comes from a study of OX40 agonist ivuxolimab in advanced cancers. Study-wide context: Dose-escalation patients suffered from hepatocellular carcinoma, melanoma, renal cell or head and neck cancer. The mean age was approximately 60 years, ranging from about 20 to 79, with 82.7% of participants male.

Germline V lookup: CDR1 MNHEY, CDR2 SVGAGI. Trimming removed 3 bases from V and 3 bases from J; junction bases left unmatched: 3. This CDR3 spans 15 amino acids. Study conclusions and caveats: Among some nonresponders, normalized T-cell clonal expansion was also low.

Here immunoSEQ multiplex PCR was the method, and the copy in TCRdb shows in-frame clones only, minus some. The sample has under 100,000 clones; around nine tenths are singletons. Comments on this clone: Its antigen remains unidentified.

The chain links TRBV6-5 to TRBJ2-2; the match to TRBD2 covers 8 bases. The sequence was collected from an adult with an advanced solid tumor such as melanoma, head and neck, liver or kidney cancer. The sample here was CD4+ or CD8+ T cells sorted from blood, taken in a trial of the OX40 agonist ivuxolimab. The CDR3 loop is CASSYSSGYTGELFF. DNA for the CDR3: TGTGCCAGCAGTTATTCTAGCGGGTACACCGGGGAGCTGTTTTTT.